A single sample gave rise to the 3 T cell receptor beta chains below, sequenced in a study of blood T cell repertoires in COVID-19. Measured with immunoSEQ multiplex PCR; TCRdb has only the in-frame clones, and not every one. The sample records more than 150,000 clones, 85% to 90% being singletons. Sequenced input: peripheral blood. Receptors originate from a man aged 18 to 29 with acute or convalescent COVID-19.

The chain combines TRBV6-5 with TRBJ1-2, with 8 bases matching TRBD1. The CDR3 consists of 14 residues. The germline CDR1 and CDR2 sequences are MNHEY and SVGAGI. Trimming removed 5 bases from V and 2 bases from J; junction bases left unmatched: 4. CDR3 residues: CASSRTGPNYGYTF. DNA of the CDR3: TGTGCCAGCAGTCGGACAGGGCCGAACTATGGCTACACCTTC.

Only one count was recorded for this clone. This chain links TRBV20-1 with TRBJ2-1; D is ambiguous. This CDR3 contains 11 residues. Trimming left V 1 base short and J 7 bases short, with 5 bases between. Germline CDR1 and CDR2: DFQATT and SNEGSKA (reference sequence). The CDR3: CSARVQNEQFF. The CDR3 bases are TGCAGTGCTAGAGTCCAGAATGAGCAGTTCTTC.

The rearrangement joins TRBV9 to TRBJ2-5, with 10 bases matching TRBD1. Germline lookup yields CDR1 SGDLS and CDR2 YYNGEE. This CDR3 spans 15 amino acids. The J segment lost 4 bases and the V segment lost 5 bases, leaving 8 bases of the junction unmatched. The CDR3: CASSLGTGARETQYF. DNA for the CDR3: TGTGCCAGCAGTCTAGGGACAGGGGCTCGAGAGACCCAGTACTTC.